A selection of T cell receptor beta chains follows, all from one sample in a study of identical twins. TCRdb itself ran the 5' RACE reads through MiXCR, one entry per CDR3 protein. The table includes more than 1.5 million distinct CDR3 sequences, around 33% detected once. Sample: cord blood. These receptors all stem from a newborn girl in good health. The conserved cysteine and the conserved F or W are not part of the CDR3 here.

j_call: NA
v_call: TRBV28
cdr3_length: 13
cdr3_aa: ASALAGARSYEQY

j_call: TRBJ2-6
v_call: TRBV5-1
cdr3_length: 16
cdr3_aa: ASSLWTSGRAGANVLT

j_call: TRBJ2-3
v_call: TRBV5-1
cdr3_length: 11
cdr3_aa: ASSSKNGGTQY

j_call: TRBJ2-3
v_call: TRBV4-1
cdr3_length: 13
cdr3_aa: ASSHSAGGTDTQY

j_call: TRBJ1-2
v_call: TRBV25-1
cdr3_length: 12
cdr3_aa: ASSEALGDYGYT

j_call: TRBJ1-2
v_call: TRBV6-2/TRBV6-3
cdr3_length: 11
cdr3_aa: ASSNRVRDGYT

j_call: TRBJ2-1
v_call: TRBV6-5
cdr3_length: 12
cdr3_aa: ASSWSGGYNEQF

j_call: TRBJ2-3
v_call: TRBV12-3/TRBV12-4
cdr3_length: 13
cdr3_aa: ASRLQGAMADTQY

j_call: TRBJ1-1
v_call: TRBV10-3
cdr3_length: 11
cdr3_aa: AISESMVYEAF

j_call: TRBJ2-1
v_call: TRBV27
cdr3_length: 14
cdr3_aa: ASSSVSGRPYNEQF

j_call: TRBJ1-2
v_call: TRBV5-1
cdr3_length: 14
cdr3_aa: ASSRGTTASFYGYT

j_call: TRBJ2-3
v_call: TRBV5-1
cdr3_length: 13
cdr3_aa: ASRRTSGVADTQY

j_call: TRBJ2-1
v_call: TRBV28
cdr3_length: 13
cdr3_aa: ASISLAGGNNEQF

j_call: TRBJ1-5
v_call: TRBV10-3
cdr3_length: 13
cdr3_aa: AISDPGVGNQPQH

j_call: TRBJ1-2
v_call: TRBV15
cdr3_length: 12
cdr3_aa: ATSRRQGENGYT

j_call: TRBJ2-7
v_call: TRBV5-1
cdr3_length: 14
cdr3_aa: ASSLVTSGDYNEQY

j_call: TRBJ1-2
v_call: TRBV20-1
cdr3_length: 12
cdr3_aa: SATGTGKYYGYT

j_call: TRBJ2-3
v_call: TRBV6-6
cdr3_length: 14
cdr3_aa: ASSYATGGFTDAQY

j_call: TRBJ2-7
v_call: TRBV27
cdr3_length: 11
cdr3_aa: ASSFVRGYERS

j_call: TRBJ1-4
v_call: TRBV4-1
cdr3_length: 13
cdr3_aa: ASSPAGTGNEKLF

j_call: TRBJ1-1
v_call: TRBV27
cdr3_length: 13
cdr3_aa: ASSPSLLGNTEAF

j_call: TRBJ1-1
v_call: TRBV7-8
cdr3_length: 12
cdr3_aa: ASSLMALNTEAF

j_call: TRBJ2-2
v_call: TRBV5-1
cdr3_length: 11
cdr3_aa: ASSLEASGELF

j_call: TRBJ2-3
v_call: TRBV27
cdr3_length: 13
cdr3_aa: ASSSSRIYSDTQY

j_call: TRBJ2-7
v_call: TRBV29-1
cdr3_length: 13
cdr3_aa: SVPGPSGSSYEQY

j_call: TRBJ2-1
v_call: TRBV4-1
cdr3_length: 14
cdr3_aa: ASSQATSGSGDEQF

j_call: TRBJ2-1
v_call: TRBV4-1
cdr3_length: 16
cdr3_aa: ASSHRVSIPVPYNEQF

j_call: TRBJ1-4
v_call: TRBV6-6
cdr3_length: 13
cdr3_aa: ASSQGWLGSEKLF

j_call: TRBJ2-3
v_call: TRBV7-8
cdr3_length: 14
cdr3_aa: ASSLEAGGPADTQY

j_call: TRBJ2-7
v_call: TRBV20-1
cdr3_length: 12
cdr3_aa: SAAGQGNTYEQY

j_call: TRBJ1-1
v_call: TRBV4-1
cdr3_length: 14
cdr3_aa: ASSQGNRAANTEAF

j_call: TRBJ2-3
v_call: TRBV5-1
cdr3_length: 11
cdr3_aa: ASSLNPEDTQY

j_call: TRBJ2-7
v_call: TRBV27
cdr3_length: 15
cdr3_aa: ASTKSGGSILSYEQY

j_call: TRBJ2-3
v_call: TRBV4-1
cdr3_length: 15
cdr3_aa: ASSQFYGLPVADTQY

j_call: TRBJ2-2
v_call: TRBV4-2
cdr3_length: 18
cdr3_aa: ASSQELLGLAGENTGELF

j_call: TRBJ2-7
v_call: TRBV11-1
cdr3_length: 14
cdr3_aa: ASSQPYTHYSYEQY

j_call: TRBJ2-3
v_call: TRBV5-5
cdr3_length: 11
cdr3_aa: ASSPDGRDTQY

j_call: TRBJ1-4
v_call: TRBV11-2
cdr3_length: 12
cdr3_aa: ASSLVGIGEKLF

j_call: TRBJ2-5
v_call: TRBV20-1
cdr3_length: 12
cdr3_aa: SARDPGLAGTQY

j_call: TRBJ2-3
v_call: TRBV4-1
cdr3_length: 17
cdr3_aa: ASSFRGRTSGGSTDTQY

j_call: TRBJ1-6
v_call: TRBV5-1
cdr3_length: 11
cdr3_aa: ASSLGRDSPLH

j_call: TRBJ2-3
v_call: TRBV10-3
cdr3_length: 13
cdr3_aa: AISESVQGTDTQY

j_call: TRBJ1-2
v_call: TRBV6-1
cdr3_length: 11
cdr3_aa: ASSDWINYGYT

j_call: TRBJ1-4
v_call: TRBV6-2/TRBV6-3
cdr3_length: 12
cdr3_aa: ASSYWIGSEKLF

j_call: TRBJ2-5
v_call: TRBV24-1
cdr3_length: 11
cdr3_aa: ATSDGGQETQY